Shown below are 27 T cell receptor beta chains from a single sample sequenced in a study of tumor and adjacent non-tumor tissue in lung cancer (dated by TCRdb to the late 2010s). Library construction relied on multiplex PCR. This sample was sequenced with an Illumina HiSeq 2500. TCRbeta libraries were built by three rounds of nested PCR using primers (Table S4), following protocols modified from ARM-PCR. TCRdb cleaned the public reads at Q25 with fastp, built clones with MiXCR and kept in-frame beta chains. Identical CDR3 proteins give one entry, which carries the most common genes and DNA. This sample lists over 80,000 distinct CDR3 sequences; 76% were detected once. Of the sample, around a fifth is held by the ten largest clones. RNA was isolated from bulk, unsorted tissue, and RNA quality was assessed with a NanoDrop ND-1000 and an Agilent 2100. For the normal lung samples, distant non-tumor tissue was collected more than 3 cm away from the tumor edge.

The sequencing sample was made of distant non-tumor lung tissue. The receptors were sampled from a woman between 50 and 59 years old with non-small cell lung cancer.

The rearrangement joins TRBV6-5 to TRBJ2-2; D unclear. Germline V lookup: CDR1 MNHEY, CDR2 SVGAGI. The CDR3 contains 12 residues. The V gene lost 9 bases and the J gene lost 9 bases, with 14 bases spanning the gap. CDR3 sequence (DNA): TGTGCCAGGAGTGCCCGTACCCGGGAGCTGTTTTTT. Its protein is CARSARTRELFF.

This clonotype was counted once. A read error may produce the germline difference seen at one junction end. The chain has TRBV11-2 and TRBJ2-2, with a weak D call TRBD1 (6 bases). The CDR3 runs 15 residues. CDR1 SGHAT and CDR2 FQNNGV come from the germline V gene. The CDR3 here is CARSLARGISGELFF. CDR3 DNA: TGTGCCCGCAGCTTGGCCAGGGGAATATCCGGGGAGCTGTTTTTT.

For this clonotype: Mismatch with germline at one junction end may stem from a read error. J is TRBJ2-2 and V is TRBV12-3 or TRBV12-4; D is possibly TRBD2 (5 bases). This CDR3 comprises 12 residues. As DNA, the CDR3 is TGTGCCAGCAGCATCAACACCGGGGAGCTCTTTTTT. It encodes CASSINTGELFF.

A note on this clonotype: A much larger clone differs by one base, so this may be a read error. The CDR3 DNA follows: TGTGCCAGCAGCTTAGAGCCCGGAGGCGAGCAGTACTTC. The encoded protein is CASSLEPGGEQYF. V and J are TRBV11-2 and TRBJ2-7; D possibly corresponds to TRBD2 (5 bases). With 0 bases removed from V and 6 bases from J, the gap between germline ends came to 9 bases. Per the germline V gene, CDR1 is SGHAT and CDR2 is FQNNGV. This CDR3 contains 13 residues. The entire variable domain, with the rest obtained from reference TRBV11-2 and TRBJ2-7, is as follows: EAGVAQSPRYKIIEKRQSVAFWCNPISGHATLYWYQQILGQGPKLLIQFQNNGVVDDSQLPKDRFSAERLKGVDSTLKIQPAKLEDSAVYLCASSLEPGGEQYFGPGTRLTVT.

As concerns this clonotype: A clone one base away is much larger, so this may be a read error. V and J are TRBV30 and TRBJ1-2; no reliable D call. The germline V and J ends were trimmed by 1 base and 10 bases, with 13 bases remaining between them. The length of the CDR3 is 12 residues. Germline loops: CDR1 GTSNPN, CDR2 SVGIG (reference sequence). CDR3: CAWSGFSEAYTF. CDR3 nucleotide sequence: TGTGCCTGGAGTGGGTTCTCAGAAGCCTACACCTTC.

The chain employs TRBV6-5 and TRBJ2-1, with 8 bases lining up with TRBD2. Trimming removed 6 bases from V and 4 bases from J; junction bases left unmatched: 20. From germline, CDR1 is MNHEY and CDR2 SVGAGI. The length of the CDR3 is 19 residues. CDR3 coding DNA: TGTGCCAGCAGAACCTCCAGGACTAGCCGGTCCTCGATGTACAATGAGCAGTTCTTC. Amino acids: CASRTSRTSRSSMYNEQFF.

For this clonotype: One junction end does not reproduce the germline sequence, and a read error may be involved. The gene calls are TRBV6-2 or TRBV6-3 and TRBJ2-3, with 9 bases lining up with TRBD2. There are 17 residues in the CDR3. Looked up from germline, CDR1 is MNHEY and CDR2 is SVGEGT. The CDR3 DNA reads TGTGCCAGCAGTTACTTATCAAGCGGGACTAGCACAGCTACGCAGTATTTT. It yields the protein CASSYLSSGTSTATQYF.

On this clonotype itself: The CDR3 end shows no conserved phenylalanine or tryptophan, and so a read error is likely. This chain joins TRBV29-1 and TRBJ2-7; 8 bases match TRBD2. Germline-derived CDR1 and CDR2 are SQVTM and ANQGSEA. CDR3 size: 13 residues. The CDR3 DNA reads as TGCAGCGCCACGGGACTAGTCTTCGACGACCAGTACCTC. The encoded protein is CSATGLVFDDQYL.

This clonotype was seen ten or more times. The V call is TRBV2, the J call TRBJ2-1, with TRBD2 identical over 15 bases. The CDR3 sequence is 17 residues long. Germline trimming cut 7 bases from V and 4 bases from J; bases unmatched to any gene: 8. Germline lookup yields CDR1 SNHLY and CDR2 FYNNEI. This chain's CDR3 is CASTPGLAGGVYNEQFF. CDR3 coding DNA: TGTGCCAGCACCCCCGGACTAGCGGGAGGGGTGTACAATGAGCAGTTCTTC.

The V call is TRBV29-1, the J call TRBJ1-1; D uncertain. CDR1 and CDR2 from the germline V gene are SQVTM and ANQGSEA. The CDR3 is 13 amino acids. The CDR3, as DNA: TGCAACGCTGGTCCTACAGAAAACACTGAAGCTTTCTTT. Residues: CNAGPTENTEAFF.

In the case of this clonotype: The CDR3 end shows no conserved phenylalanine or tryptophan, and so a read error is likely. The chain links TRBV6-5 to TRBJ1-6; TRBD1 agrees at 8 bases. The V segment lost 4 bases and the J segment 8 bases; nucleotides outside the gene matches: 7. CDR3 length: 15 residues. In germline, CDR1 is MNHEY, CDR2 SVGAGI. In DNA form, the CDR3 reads TGTGCCAGCAGTTTATCCAGGGGGCCCCATTCACCCCTCCACTTG. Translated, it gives CASSLSRGPHSPLHL.

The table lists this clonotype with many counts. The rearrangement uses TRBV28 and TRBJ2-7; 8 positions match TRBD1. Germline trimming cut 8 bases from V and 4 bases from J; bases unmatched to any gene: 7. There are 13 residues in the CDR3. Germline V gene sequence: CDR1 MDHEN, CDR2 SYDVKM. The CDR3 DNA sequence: TGTGCCAGCGACGGACAGGGACTGTACGAGCAGTACTTC. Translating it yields CASDGQGLYEQYF. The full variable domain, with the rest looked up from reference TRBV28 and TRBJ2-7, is DVKVTQSSRYLVKRTGEKVFLECVQDMDHENMFWYRQDPGLGLRLIYFSYDVKMKEKGDIPEGYSVSREKKERFSLILESASTNQTSMYLCASDGQGLYEQYFGPGTRLTVT.

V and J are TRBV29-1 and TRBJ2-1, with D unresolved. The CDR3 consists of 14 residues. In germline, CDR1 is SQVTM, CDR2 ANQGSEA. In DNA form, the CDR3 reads TGCAACATTCTTATCGAGGACGTTTACAATGAGCAGTTCTTC. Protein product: CNILIEDVYNEQFF.

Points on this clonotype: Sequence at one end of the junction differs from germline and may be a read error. The CDR3 sequence: CDSSRLWTIAGGIAKNIQYF. In nucleotides, the CDR3 is TGTGACAGCAGTCGATTATGGACCATAGCCGGAGGTATAGCCAAAAACATTCAGTACTTC. V and J are TRBV6-1 and TRBJ2-4, with TRBD2 as a possible D gene (5 bases). CDR3 length: 20 residues. CDR1 is MNHNS and CDR2 is SASEGT in the germline V gene.

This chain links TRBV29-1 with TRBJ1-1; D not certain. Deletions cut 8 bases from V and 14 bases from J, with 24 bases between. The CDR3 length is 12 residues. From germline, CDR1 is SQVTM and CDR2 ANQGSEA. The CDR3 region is CSIVETSTEVFF. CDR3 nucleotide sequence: TGCAGCATCGTTGAGACGAGCACTGAAGTATTCTTT.

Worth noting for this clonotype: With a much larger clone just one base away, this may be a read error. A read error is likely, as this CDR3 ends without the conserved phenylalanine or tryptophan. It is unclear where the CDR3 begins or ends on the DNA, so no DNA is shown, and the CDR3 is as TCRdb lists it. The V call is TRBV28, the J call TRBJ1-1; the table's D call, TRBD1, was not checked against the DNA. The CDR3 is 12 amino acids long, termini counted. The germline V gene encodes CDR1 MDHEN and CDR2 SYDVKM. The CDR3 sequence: CASSLRAKGSFL.

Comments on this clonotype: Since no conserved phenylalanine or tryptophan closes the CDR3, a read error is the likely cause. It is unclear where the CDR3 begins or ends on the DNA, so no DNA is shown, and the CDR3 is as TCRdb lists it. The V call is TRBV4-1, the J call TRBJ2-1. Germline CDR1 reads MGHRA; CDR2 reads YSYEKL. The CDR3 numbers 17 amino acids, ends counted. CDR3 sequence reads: CASSQGLESGLHNEQSL.

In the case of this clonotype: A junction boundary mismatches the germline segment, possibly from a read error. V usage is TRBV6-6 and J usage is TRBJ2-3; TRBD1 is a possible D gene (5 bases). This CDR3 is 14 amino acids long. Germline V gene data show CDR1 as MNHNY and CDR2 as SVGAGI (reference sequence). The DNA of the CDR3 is TGTGCCACCAGTGCCCAGGGATACACAGGTACGCAGTATTTT. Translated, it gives CATSAQGYTGTQYF.

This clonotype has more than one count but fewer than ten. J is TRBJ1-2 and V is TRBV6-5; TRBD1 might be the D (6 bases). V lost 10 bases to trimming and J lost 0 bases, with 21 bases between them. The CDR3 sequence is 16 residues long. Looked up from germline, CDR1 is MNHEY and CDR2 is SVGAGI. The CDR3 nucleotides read TGTGCCACCCACCTTTCGGGGGCAGGAGCTAACTATGGCTACACCTTC. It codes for CATHLSGAGANYGYTF.

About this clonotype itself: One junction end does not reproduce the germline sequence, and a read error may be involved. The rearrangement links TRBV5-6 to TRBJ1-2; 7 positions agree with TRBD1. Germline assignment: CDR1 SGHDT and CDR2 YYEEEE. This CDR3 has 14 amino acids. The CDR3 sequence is CACSLPPRGNGYTF. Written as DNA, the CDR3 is TGTGCCTGCAGCTTGCCGCCCAGGGGGAATGGCTACACCTTC.

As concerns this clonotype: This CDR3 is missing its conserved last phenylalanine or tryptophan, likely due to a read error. The CDR3 is CASSRGTGGIEAFS. CDR3 nucleotides: TGTGCCAGCAGCCGGGGGACGGGGGGGATTGAAGCTTTCTCT. The chain uses TRBV6-2 or TRBV6-3 and TRBJ1-1, with D perhaps matching TRBD1 (5 bases). V gave up 6 bases and J gave up 7 bases, with 18 bases separating them. This CDR3 comprises 14 residues. Germline-derived CDR1 and CDR2 are MNHEY and SVGEGT.

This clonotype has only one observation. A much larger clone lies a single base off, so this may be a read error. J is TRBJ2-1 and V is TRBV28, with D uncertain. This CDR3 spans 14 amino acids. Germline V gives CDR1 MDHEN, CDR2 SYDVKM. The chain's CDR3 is CTISITGRYNEQFF. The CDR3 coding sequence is TGTACCATCTCTATCACTGGCCGATACAATGAGCAGTTCTTC.

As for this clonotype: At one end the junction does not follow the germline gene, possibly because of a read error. The CDR3, as DNA: TGTGCCAGCAGTCTGAATAGCAATCGGCCCCAGCATTTT. This sequence encodes CASSLNSNRPQHF. V and J are TRBV12-3 or TRBV12-4 and TRBJ1-5; D unresolved. The CDR3 extends over 13 amino acids.

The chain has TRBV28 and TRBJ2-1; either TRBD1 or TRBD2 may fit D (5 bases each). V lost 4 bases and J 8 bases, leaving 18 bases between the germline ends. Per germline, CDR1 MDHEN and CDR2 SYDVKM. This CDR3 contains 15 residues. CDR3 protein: CASSSPSQGTDEQFF. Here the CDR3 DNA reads TGTGCCAGCAGTTCCCCGTCGCAAGGGACGGATGAGCAGTTCTTC.

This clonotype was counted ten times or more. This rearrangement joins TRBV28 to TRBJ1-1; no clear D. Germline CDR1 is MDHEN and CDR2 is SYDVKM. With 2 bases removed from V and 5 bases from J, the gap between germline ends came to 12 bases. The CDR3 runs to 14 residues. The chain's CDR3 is CASSLAMDGTEAFF. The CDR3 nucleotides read TGTGCCAGCAGTTTAGCGATGGACGGAACTGAAGCTTTCTTT.

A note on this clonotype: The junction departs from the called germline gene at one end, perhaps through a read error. Here the CDR3 DNA reads TGTGCCAGCAGCCTGACAGACACTGCCTACGTGCAGTGCTTC. Its translation: CASSLTDTAYVQCF. This chain joins TRBV11-2 and TRBJ2-7, with a tentative D call TRBD1 (5 bases). Looked up from germline, CDR1 is SGHAT and CDR2 is FQNNGV. This CDR3 contains 14 residues.

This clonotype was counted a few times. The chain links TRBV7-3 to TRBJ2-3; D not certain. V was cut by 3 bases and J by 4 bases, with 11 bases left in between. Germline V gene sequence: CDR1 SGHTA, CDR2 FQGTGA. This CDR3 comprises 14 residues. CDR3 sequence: CASSFQPGADTQYF. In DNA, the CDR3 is TGTGCCAGCAGCTTCCAGCCCGGCGCAGATACGCAGTATTTT. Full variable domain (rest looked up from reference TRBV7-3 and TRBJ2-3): GAGVSQTPSNKVTEKGKYVELRCDPISGHTALYWYRQSLGQGPEFLIYFQGTGAADDSGLPNDRFFAVRPEGSVSTLKIQRTERGDSAVYLCASSFQPGADTQYFGPGTRLTVL.